This T cell receptor beta chain is drawn from a study of blood T cell repertoires in COVID-19. As for the study in general: Researchers got acute and convalescent COVID-19 samples from the United States, Italy and Spain. T cells, B-cell-depleted T cells, or PBMCs provided the cDNA or gDNA that served as material.

The CDR3 spans 14 residues. The germline V gene encodes CDR1 LGHNA and CDR2 YSLEER. Trimming cost V 1 base and J 4 bases, with 11 bases left between them. As processed by the authors: Amplification of reference gene primers was used by the study to estimate nucleated cell counts. TCRdb's table, derived via immunoSEQ multiplex PCR, lists solely in-frame clones and lacks some. For V, J and clone size, that table is used; D and trimming come from the DNA. The data show some 340,000 clones, around 83% seen once. This TCR was recovered from a man aged 25 to 45 with active or convalescent COVID-19. The sequencing input was peripheral blood. The J gene is TRBJ2-7, the V gene TRBV4-3; a possible D gene is TRBD1 (5 bases). DNA of the CDR3: TGCGCCAGCAGCCAAGTGGCAGGGCATTACGAGCAGTACTTC. It is translated as CASSQVAGHYEQYF.